This T cell receptor (beta chain) was retrieved from a study of shared clonotypes between healthy human individuals (dated by TCRdb to 2018 to 2021). For the wider study: The cohort included three men and a couple of women between 18 and 49 years of age. For each donor, three plates each were used for CD4 naive and CD4 memory, two plates were used for CD8 naive, and one plate was used for CD8 memory. To estimate repertoire size and how much clonotype sharing occurs between individuals, the study deeply sequenced the blood TCR repertoires of roughly 5 healthy adults. Libraries were prepared and TCR repertoires were sequenced by different laboratories using diverse techniques, in order to increase sequencing depth and limit assay-specific biases. Leukapheresis yielded between about 0.8 and 8.9 billion PBMCs per donor. What the research found in general, with its limitations: Sharing across a few donors was observed for around 5% of naive CD4, under 4% of naive CD8, 2.3% of memory CD4, and around 0.44% of memory CD8 clonotypes. Because the study included only a small number of donors, the genetic and exposure-history diversity represented was limited. Only blood was sampled, and tissue TCR repertoires likely differ from those in blood. Estimated clonotype richness was generally larger for naive than for memory subsets. Even with the large sequencing depth, rarefaction of the sorted-subset datasets indicated that sequencing was incomplete. Clonotypes shared by all four sorted-subset donors showed higher generation probabilities than non-shared clonotypes. Pairwise subsampling led to the expectation that sequencing depth would affect the degree of clonotype sharing among donors.

TCR CDR3 regions were amplified from genomic DNA by multiplex PCR using the deep immunoSEQ assay. For each cell subset, the extracted genomic DNA was distributed evenly across all wells of several immunoSEQ 96-well plates, and each plate served as one replicate. For sorted subsets, approximately 200 ng of genomic DNA, equivalent to 25,000 to 30,000 T cell genomes, went into each replicate PCR. Purified libraries were quantified with a Qubit 3.0 fluorometer, sized on a Bioanalyzer 2100, and re-quantified with the KAPA Library Quantification kit. Each immunoSEQ 96-well plate was sequenced on its own single-read 150-cycle Illumina NextSeq 550 flow cell. For the original study's pipeline: The immunoSEQ output contained only junctional sequences without quality scores, so filtering could not match that applied to full-length reads. Sequences were annotated with PyIR, a Python wrapper for IgBLAST v1.9, using IMGT germline references to assign V/J genes and CDR3. Any read was removed if the V/J assignment was weak (E-value above 1e-6), the CDR3 was missing, or the read contained stop codons, out-of-frame junctions, or ambiguous translated residues. A V3J clonotype was defined by an identical inferred V gene, J gene, and CDR3 amino acid sequence. Percentage overlap between repertoires was computed as shared unique clonotypes divided by the size of the smaller repertoire. Richness of each repertoire was evaluated using RTK rarefaction, the Chao1 estimator, and Recon v2.1 estimates of unobserved clonotypes. Generation probabilities for all TCRbeta clonotypes obtained by the gDNA method from a handful of donors were computed using OLGA. Imported from immuneACCESS, the table was reduced by TCRdb to in-frame sequences with V and J called. These copies leave out some clones; in studies compared against another copy, an unresolved V gene accounts for under half, and the cause of the remainder is not known. Clone size and V and J calls were adopted from that table, with D and trimming inferred from the DNA. The sample contains roughly 1,600,000 clones, less than 99% of them found a single time. The ten largest clones capture around 0.38% of the sample.

Comments on this clone: Its antigen is not yet known. Base-call qualities are not available, and no considerably larger clone is one nucleotide away.

Healthy HIV-negative adults with no recently reported acute infections or vaccinations were included as donors. Every donor was a Caucasian adult living in Nashville, Tennessee, USA. Magnetic negative selection was used to enrich CD4+ T cells, after which naive cells were positively selected on CD45RA and the negative fraction became the memory subset. After blood collection by leukapheresis, PBMCs were isolated using Ficoll-Histopaque density gradient centrifugation and then cryopreserved in the vapor phase of liquid nitrogen. Analytical flow cytometry was used to check the purity and quantity of each magnetically sorted T cell population. Genomic DNA was isolated from each sorted fraction and quantified by UV absorbance on a Nanodrop 2000c. The germline V gene encodes CDR1 LNHDA and CDR2 SQIVND (reference sequence). From the cysteine through the phenylalanine, the CDR3 covers 13 amino acids. The CDR3 DNA has 39 bases and is translated from base 1. Deletion took 5 bases off V and 7 bases off J, with a span of 14 bases between the germline ends.

The rearranged segments are TRBV19 and TRBJ1-1; no confident D gene assignment can be made. The TCR originated in a man aged 25-45 years in good health. Sequencing was performed on naive CD4+ T cells sorted from blood. The intended sense of this specimen's cell subset or site label: CD45RA+ positively selected. The DNA sequence follows: TGTGCCAGTAGTTCCTTCTCGTGGAGTGAAGCTTTCTTT. The encoded protein is CASSSFSWSEAFF.